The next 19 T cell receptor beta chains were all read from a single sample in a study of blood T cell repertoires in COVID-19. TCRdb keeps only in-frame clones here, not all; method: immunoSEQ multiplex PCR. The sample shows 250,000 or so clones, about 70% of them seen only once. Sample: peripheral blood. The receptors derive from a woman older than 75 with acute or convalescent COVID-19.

CDR3 amino acids: CASNGGDPNTEAFF. The CDR3 DNA is TGCGCCAGCAACGGCGGGGATCCCAACACTGAAGCTTTCTTT. V and J are TRBV5-1 and TRBJ1-1; unclear D gene. The CDR3 is made up of 14 amino acids. The V and J ends lost 6 bases and 2 bases respectively, with 14 bases between them. Germline CDR1 and CDR2: SGHRS and YFSETQ.

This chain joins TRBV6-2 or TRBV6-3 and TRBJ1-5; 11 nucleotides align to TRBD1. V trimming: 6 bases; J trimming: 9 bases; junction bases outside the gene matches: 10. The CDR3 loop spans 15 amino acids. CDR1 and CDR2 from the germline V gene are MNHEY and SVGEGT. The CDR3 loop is CASSSDRGRLSPQHF. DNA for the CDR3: TGTGCCAGCAGCTCGGACAGGGGGCGACTCTCGCCCCAGCATTTT.

DNA of the CDR3: TGTGCCAGCTCACCACCGGGGACTAGCGGGTTCAGCTCCTACAATGAGCAGTTCTTC. Protein: CASSPPGTSGFSSYNEQFF. The chain links TRBV18 to TRBJ2-1; 12 bases align to TRBD2. Losses at the gene ends were 0 bases for V and 0 bases for J; bases not matched to a gene: 6. This CDR3 comprises 19 residues. The germline V gene has CDR1 KGHSH and CDR2 LQKENI.

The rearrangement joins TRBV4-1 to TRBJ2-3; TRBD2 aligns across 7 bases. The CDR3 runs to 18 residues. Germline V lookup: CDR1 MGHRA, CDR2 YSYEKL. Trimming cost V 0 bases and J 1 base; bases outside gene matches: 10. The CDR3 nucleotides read TGCGCCAGCAGCCAAGAGGTGTCCGCGGGAGCGGGCACAGATACGCAGTATTTT. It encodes CASSQEVSAGAGTDTQYF.

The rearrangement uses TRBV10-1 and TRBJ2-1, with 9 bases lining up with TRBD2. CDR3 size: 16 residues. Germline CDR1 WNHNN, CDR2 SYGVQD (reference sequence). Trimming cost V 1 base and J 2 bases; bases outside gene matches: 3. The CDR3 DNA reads TGCGCCAGCAGTGAGTTCGGCGGGAGGGCCTACAATGAGCAGTTCTTC. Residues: CASSEFGGRAYNEQFF.

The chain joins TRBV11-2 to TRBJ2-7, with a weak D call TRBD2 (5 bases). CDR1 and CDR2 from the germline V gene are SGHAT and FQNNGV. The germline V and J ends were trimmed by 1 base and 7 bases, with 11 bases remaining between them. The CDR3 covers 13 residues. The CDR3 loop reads CASSLGASGEQYF. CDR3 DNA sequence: TGTGCCAGCAGCTTAGGGGCCTCGGGGGAGCAGTACTTC.

In nucleotides, the CDR3 is TGTGCCAGCAGTTACTCGTTCCTCCAAGCTTTCTTT. It codes for CASSYSFLQAFF. The chain is built from TRBV6-2 or TRBV6-3 and TRBJ1-1; D is uncertain. Germline V CDR1 and CDR2: MNHEY, SVGEGT. CDR3 length: 12 residues. V dropped 0 bases and J dropped 9 bases, with 8 bases sitting between them.

The DNA of the CDR3 is TGCGCCAGCAGCGGAGGGCATGGGGCCAACGTCCTGACTTTC. This encodes CASSGGHGANVLTF. This chain joins TRBV5-1 and TRBJ2-6; a weak D match, TRBD2 (6 bases). CDR1 is SGHRS, CDR2 YFSETQ, per germline. Trimming took 4 bases from V and 3 from J, leaving 8 bases between them. The CDR3 covers 14 residues.

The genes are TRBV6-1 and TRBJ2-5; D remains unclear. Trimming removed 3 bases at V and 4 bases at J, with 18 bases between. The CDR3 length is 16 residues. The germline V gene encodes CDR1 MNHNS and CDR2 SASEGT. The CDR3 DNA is TGTGCCAGCAGTGATCCGACCGCGGTCGGTAGAGAGACCCAGTACTTC. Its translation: CASSDPTAVGRETQYF.

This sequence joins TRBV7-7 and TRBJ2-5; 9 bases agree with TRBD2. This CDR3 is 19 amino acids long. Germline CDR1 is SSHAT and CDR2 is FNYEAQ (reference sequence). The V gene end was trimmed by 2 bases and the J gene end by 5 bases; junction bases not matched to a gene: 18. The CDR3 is CASSLLSAESAGGLETQYF. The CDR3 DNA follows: TGTGCCAGCAGCTTATTATCCGCGGAGAGCGCGGGGGGGCTGGAGACCCAGTACTTC.

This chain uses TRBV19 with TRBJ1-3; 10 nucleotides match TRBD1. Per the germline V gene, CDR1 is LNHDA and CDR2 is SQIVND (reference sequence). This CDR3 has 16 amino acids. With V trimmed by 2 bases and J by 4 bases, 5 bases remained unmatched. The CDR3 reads CASSISGTGDGNTIYF. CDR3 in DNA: TGTGCCAGTAGTATAAGCGGGACAGGGGACGGAAACACCATATATTTT.

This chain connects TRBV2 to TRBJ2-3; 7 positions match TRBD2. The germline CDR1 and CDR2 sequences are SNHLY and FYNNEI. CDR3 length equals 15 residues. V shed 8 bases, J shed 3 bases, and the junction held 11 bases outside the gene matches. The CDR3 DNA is TGTGCCAGCCAAAGGAATGGCGGGAGTACAGATACGCAGTATTTT. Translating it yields CASQRNGGSTDTQYF.

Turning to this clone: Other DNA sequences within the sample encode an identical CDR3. The CDR3 loop is CASSLSGGSYNEQFF. The CDR3 DNA reads as TGTGCCAGCAGTTTATCAGGAGGGTCCTACAATGAGCAGTTCTTC. V usage is TRBV27 and J usage is TRBJ2-1; possibly TRBD2 for D (6 bases). Trimming stripped 0 bases from V and 1 base from J, with 7 bases between. The CDR3 is made up of 15 amino acids. Germline V lookup: CDR1 MNHEY, CDR2 SMNVEV (reference sequence).

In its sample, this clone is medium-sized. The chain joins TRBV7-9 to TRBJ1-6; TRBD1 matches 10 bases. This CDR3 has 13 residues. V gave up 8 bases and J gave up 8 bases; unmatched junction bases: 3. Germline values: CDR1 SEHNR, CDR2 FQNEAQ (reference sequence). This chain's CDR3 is CASAGQGDSPLHF. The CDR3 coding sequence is TGTGCCAGCGCCGGACAGGGGGATTCACCCCTCCACTTT.

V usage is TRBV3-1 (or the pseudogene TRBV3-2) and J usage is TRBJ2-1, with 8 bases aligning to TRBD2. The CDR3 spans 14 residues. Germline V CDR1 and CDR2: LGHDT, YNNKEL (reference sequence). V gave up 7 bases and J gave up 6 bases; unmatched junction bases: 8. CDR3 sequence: CASTAASGLNEQFF. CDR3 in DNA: TGTGCCAGCACGGCGGCTAGCGGGCTCAATGAGCAGTTCTTC.

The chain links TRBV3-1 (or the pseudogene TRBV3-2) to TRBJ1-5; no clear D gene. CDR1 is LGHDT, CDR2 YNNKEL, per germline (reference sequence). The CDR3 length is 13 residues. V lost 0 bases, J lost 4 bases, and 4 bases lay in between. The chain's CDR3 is CASSQDMNQPQHF. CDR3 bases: TGTGCCAGCAGCCAAGATATGAATCAGCCCCAGCATTTT.

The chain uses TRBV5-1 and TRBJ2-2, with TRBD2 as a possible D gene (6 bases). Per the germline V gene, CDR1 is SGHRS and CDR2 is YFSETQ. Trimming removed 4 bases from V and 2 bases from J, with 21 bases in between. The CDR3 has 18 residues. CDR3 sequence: CASSPGLLIYDNTGELFF. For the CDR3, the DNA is TGCGCCAGCAGCCCGGGACTCCTAATATACGATAACACCGGGGAGCTGTTTTTT.

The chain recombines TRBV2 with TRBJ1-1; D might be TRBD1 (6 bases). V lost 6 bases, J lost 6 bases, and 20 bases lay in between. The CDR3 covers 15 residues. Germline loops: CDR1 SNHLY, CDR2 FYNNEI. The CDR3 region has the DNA TGTGCCAGCAGAGCTCCGCATCAGGGGATCGCTGAAGCTTTCTTT. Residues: CASRAPHQGIAEAFF.

CDR3 nucleotide sequence: TGTGCCAGCAGCCCGACAGGGACCAGGACTGAAGCTTTCTTT. This codes for CASSPTGTRTEAFF. V gene TRBV7-9 combines with J gene TRBJ1-1; 7 bases fit TRBD1. The germline CDR1 and CDR2 sequences are SEHNR and FQNEAQ (reference sequence). This CDR3 has 14 amino acids. The V and J ends lost 5 bases and 5 bases, in that order; junction bases with no gene match: 8. Using reference TRBV7-9 and TRBJ1-1 for the parts outside the CDR3, the full variable domain is DTGVSQNPRHKITKRGQNVTFRCDPISEHNRLYWYRQTLGQGPEFLTYFQNEAQLEKSRLLSDRFSAERPKGSFSTLEIQRTEQGDSAMYLCASSPTGTRTEAFFGQGTRLTVV.